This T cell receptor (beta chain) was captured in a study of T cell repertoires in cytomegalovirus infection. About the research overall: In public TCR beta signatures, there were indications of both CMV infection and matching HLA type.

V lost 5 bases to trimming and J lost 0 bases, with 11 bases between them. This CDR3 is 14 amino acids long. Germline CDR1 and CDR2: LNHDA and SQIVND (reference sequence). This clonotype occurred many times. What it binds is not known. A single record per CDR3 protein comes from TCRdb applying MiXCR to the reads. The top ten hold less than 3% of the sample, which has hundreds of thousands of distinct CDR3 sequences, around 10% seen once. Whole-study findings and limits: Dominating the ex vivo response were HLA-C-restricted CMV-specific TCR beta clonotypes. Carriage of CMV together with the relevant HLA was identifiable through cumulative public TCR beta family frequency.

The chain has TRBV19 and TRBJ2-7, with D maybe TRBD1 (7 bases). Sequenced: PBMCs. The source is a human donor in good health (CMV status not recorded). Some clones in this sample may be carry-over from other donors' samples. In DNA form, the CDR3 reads TGTGCCAGTAGTGCGGAGGGGGCCTCCTACGAGCAGTACTTC. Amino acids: CASSAEGASYEQYF.